This TCR beta chain was identified in a study of T-cell memory formation after mild COVID-19. MiXCR, run by TCRdb on the 5' RACE reads, gives a single entry per CDR3 protein. Of hundreds of thousands of distinct CDR3 sequences detected, around 15% appear once; the ten largest clones hold about a fifth. Study observations and caveats: CD4+ contracting clones were mainly CM and EM; CD8+ ones, EMRA. Day 15 to 85 contractors were CD4/CD8 balanced; later expanders leaned CD4+.

There are a few counts of this clonotype. Its antigen is unidentified. From germline, CDR1 is MDHEN and CDR2 SYDVKM. The CDR3 totals 13 residues. J gave up 4 bases and V 8 bases, and 8 bases lay outside the gene matches. The receptor was derived from a young man who had mild COVID-19 (a few samples of this study predate the infection). Cell type and time point are not known. The material sequenced was PBMCs or a T cell subset sorted from them (not recorded which). The chain couples TRBV28 to TRBJ2-7; 7 bases agree with TRBD2. The chain's CDR3 is CASVEGGAYEQYF. DNA of the CDR3: TGTGCCAGCGTAGAGGGAGGGGCGTACGAGCAGTACTTC.